The 32 T cell receptor beta chains reported below all come from one sample, sequenced in a study of blood T cells in healthy people across ages. Sample-barcoded 5' priming and a J-beta primer mix drove a second PCR of about 7 to 11 cycles. TCRdb re-analysed the 5' RACE reads in MiXCR, keeping a single row per CDR3 protein. In the table there are 500,000 to 600,000 distinct CDR3 sequences, 25% to 30% of which are singletons. Sequenced sample: blood. The receptors shown here come from a woman in her 70s in good health.

V and J are TRBV27 and TRBJ2-7; 10 positions agree with TRBD1. Germline assignment: CDR1 MNHEY and CDR2 SMNVEV (reference sequence). The CDR3 loop spans 13 amino acids. V lost 11 bases to trimming and J lost 6 bases; unmatched junction nucleotides: 10. The CDR3 protein is CACAPGQGSEQYF. The CDR3 DNA is TGTGCCTGCGCTCCGGGACAGGGGAGCGAGCAGTACTTC.

The V and J genes are TRBV7-9 and TRBJ2-5; TRBD1 matches at 7 bases. The DNA end is more similar to TRBJ2-7, so the J call may be wrong. The CDR3 loop spans 13 amino acids. Germline CDR1 is SEHNR and CDR2 is FQNEAQ (reference sequence). CDR3 region: CASSPRTGSEQYF. CDR3 DNA sequence: TGTGCCAGCAGTCCAAGGACAGGAAGCGAGCAGTACTTC.

The chain joins TRBV27 to TRBJ1-5; D might be TRBD1 (6 bases). The V and J ends lost 2 bases and 3 bases respectively, with 14 bases between them. This CDR3 contains 16 residues. CDR1 and CDR2 (germline): MNHEY, SMNVEV (reference sequence). The DNA of the CDR3 is TGTGCCAGCAGTTTAAGAGGGAGGGGGGACAATCAGCCCCAGCATTTT. Encoded protein: CASSLRGRGDNQPQHF.

This clonotype was counted only a few times. The chain has TRBV27 and TRBJ2-5; no definite D call. The tail of the sequence fits TRBJ2-7 better, so the J call may be wrong. Looked up from germline, CDR1 is MNHEY and CDR2 is SMNVEV (reference sequence). The CDR3 runs 14 residues. The CDR3 protein is CASSLERSNYEQYF. CDR3 DNA sequence: TGTGCCAGCAGTTTAGAAAGGTCCAACTACGAGCAGTACTTC.

Only one count was recorded for this clonotype. The chain employs TRBV7-9 and TRBJ2-5, with 11 bases aligning to TRBD2. The CDR3 runs 17 residues. V lost 9 bases and J lost 2; bases outside the gene matches: 14. CDR1 and CDR2 from the germline V gene are SEHNR and FQNEAQ (reference sequence). CDR3 coding DNA: TGTGCCAGTGACCCGGGACTAGCGGCGGCGGATCAAGAGACCCAGTACTTC. It encodes CASDPGLAAADQETQYF.

The chain is built from TRBV20-1 and TRBJ2-3; D call uncertain. CDR1 is DFQATT and CDR2 is SNEGSKA in the germline V gene (reference sequence). CDR3 length: 12 residues. The V end was cut by 6 bases, the J end by 2 bases, with 9 bases between. The CDR3 reads CSAIGSTDTQYF. As DNA, the CDR3 is TGCAGTGCCATTGGATCCACAGATACGCAGTATTTT.

The genes are TRBV20-1 and TRBJ2-1; 11 nucleotides line up with TRBD1. Per the germline V gene, CDR1 is DFQATT and CDR2 is SNEGSKA (reference sequence). J lost 6 bases, V lost 5 bases, and 6 bases had no gene match. CDR3 length equals 14 residues. CDR3 protein: CSALPGQGGNEQFF. CDR3 DNA sequence: TGCAGTGCTTTACCGGGACAGGGGGGCAATGAGCAGTTCTTC.

The V gene is TRBV5-1, the J gene TRBJ2-5; D is perhaps TRBD1 (6 bases). CDR1 and CDR2 (germline): SGHRS, YFSETQ. V lost 3 bases to trimming and J lost 3 bases, with 24 bases between them. The CDR3 loop spans 18 amino acids. CDR3 nucleotide sequence: TGCGCCAGCAGCTGGAGGCCAGTGGCAGGGGATTCGAAAGAGACCCAGTACTTC. Residues: CASSWRPVAGDSKETQYF.

The V call is TRBV7-6, the J call TRBJ1-6; D is ambiguous. V was trimmed by 1 base and J by 7 bases, leaving 17 bases between them. The CDR3 is 17 amino acids. CDR1 and CDR2 from the germline V gene are SGHVS and FNYEAQ. The CDR3 loop is CASSLEGQFQINSPLHF. The DNA of the CDR3 is TGTGCCAGCAGCTTAGAAGGCCAGTTTCAAATCAATTCACCCCTCCACTTT.

The chain has TRBV10-3 and TRBJ2-2, with 8 bases that match TRBD1. V lost 2 bases and J lost 5; bases outside the gene matches: 10. Per germline, CDR1 ENHRY and CDR2 SYGVKD. This CDR3 spans 17 amino acids. In DNA form, the CDR3 reads TGTGCCATCAGTGAGAGGGGGACAGGACGAGGAACCGGGGAGCTGTTTTTT. Encoded protein: CAISERGTGRGTGELFF.

The rearrangement uses TRBV6-5 and TRBJ1-1; 8 positions agree with TRBD1. From germline, CDR1 is MNHEY and CDR2 SVGAGI. This CDR3 is built from 13 residues. Germline trimming cut 5 bases from V and 6 bases from J; bases unmatched to any gene: 5. CDR3 nucleotide sequence: TGTGCCAGCAGTCTCCCGGGACAGGCTGAAGCTTTCTTT. Translated, it gives CASSLPGQAEAFF.

The genes are TRBV4-3 and TRBJ2-1, with TRBD1 identical over 12 bases. Germline V gene data show CDR1 as LGHNA and CDR2 as YSLEER. Losses at the gene ends were 0 bases for V and 7 bases for J; bases not matched to a gene: 10. This CDR3 has 18 residues. The CDR3 DNA follows: TGCGCCAGCAGCCAAGATGCCCTGGGACAGGGGGCACGAAATGAGCAGTTCTTC. Protein sequence: CASSQDALGQGARNEQFF.

This clonotype is a singleton in its sample. The chain is built from TRBV20-1 and TRBJ2-7, with a possible D match to TRBD2 (6 bases). V was pared by 6 bases and J by 0 bases, with 12 bases between. The germline V gene encodes CDR1 DFQATT and CDR2 SNEGSKA (reference sequence). The CDR3 sequence is 13 residues long. The CDR3 here is CSALAGFSYEQYF. The CDR3 DNA follows: TGCAGTGCCCTGGCGGGATTCTCCTACGAGCAGTACTTC.

CDR3 in DNA: TGTGCCAGTAGTATATCTTCCGGCGGAGTAGCCAAAAACATTCAGTACTTC. Amino acids: CASSISSGGVAKNIQYF. The chain has TRBV19 and TRBJ2-4; D unclear. This CDR3 region has 17 residues. Germline CDR1 LNHDA, CDR2 SQIVND (reference sequence). The V gene lost 2 bases and the J gene lost 0 bases, with 14 bases spanning the gap.

This clonotype has more than one count but fewer than ten. The V gene is TRBV12-3 or TRBV12-4, the J gene TRBJ2-4; unclear D gene. This CDR3 comprises 14 residues. The ends were cut back, 5 bases at V and 6 bases at J, with 14 bases in the middle. In DNA form, the CDR3 reads TGTGCCAGCAGTCTTCGCCCGAGTGGAAACATTCAGTACTTC. It is translated as CASSLRPSGNIQYF.

This clonotype was counted between two and nine times. One end of the junction does not line up with germline, which may come from a read error. The gene calls are TRBV30 and TRBJ1-5; D not resolved. Germline loops: CDR1 GTSNPN, CDR2 SVGIG (reference sequence). The CDR3 covers 13 residues. CDR3 nucleotides: TGTGCCTGGAGCGCGGCAGGACTTAAGCCCCGGCATTTT. This codes for CAWSAAGLKPRHF.

V and J are TRBV11-2 and TRBJ2-4; 7 bases align to TRBD2. The CDR3 covers 16 residues. Germline V CDR1 and CDR2: SGHAT, FQNNGV. J was trimmed by 0 bases and V by 1 base; bases with no gene match: 3. CDR3 DNA sequence: TGTGCCAGCAGCTTAGGGGGCGGGGGAGCCAAAAACATTCAGTACTTC. Its translation: CASSLGGGGAKNIQYF.

This chain uses TRBV5-1 with TRBJ2-4; 10 bases map to TRBD1. The V and J ends lost 4 bases and 7 bases, in that order; junction bases with no gene match: 17. Germline V gene sequence: CDR1 SGHRS, CDR2 YFSETQ. This CDR3 is 18 amino acids long. CDR3 sequence: CASSPRLPGQGTRNIQYF. CDR3 nucleotide sequence: TGCGCCAGCAGCCCCCGCTTACCGGGACAGGGGACAAGGAACATTCAGTACTTC.

This clonotype was detected only a few times. The chain joins TRBV7-9 to TRBJ2-1; D uncertain. V was cut by 4 bases and J by 9 bases, with 13 bases left in between. Germline loops: CDR1 SEHNR, CDR2 FQNEAQ (reference sequence). The CDR3 length is 13 residues. The CDR3 nucleotides are TGTGCCAGCAGCTCCGTTTTGATCGGTGAGCAGTTCTTC. As protein: CASSSVLIGEQFF.

The chain combines TRBV5-1 with TRBJ2-5; TRBD1 matches 8 bases. The J call is uncertain, as TRBJ2-7 better fits the DNA end. CDR3 length equals 16 residues. The germline gives CDR1 SGHRS, CDR2 YFSETQ. CDR3 sequence (DNA): TGCGCCAGCAGCTCCAATCCCGGGACAGGTGCTCACGAGCAGTACTTC. Translated: CASSSNPGTGAHEQYF.

The rearrangement links TRBV12-3 or TRBV12-4 to TRBJ1-2; D might be TRBD1 (6 bases). The CDR3 length is 11 residues. Trimming removed 5 bases at V and 8 bases at J, with 9 bases between. The CDR3 loop is CASSVRGGYTF. The CDR3 nucleotides are TGTGCCAGCAGTGTCAGGGGAGGCTACACCTTC.

The CDR3 nucleotides are TGTGCCAGCAGCTTAGCGTCCCAACAGGGGGCGAACACTGAAGCTTTCTTT. Translating gives CASSLASQQGANTEAFF. V and J are TRBV7-2 and TRBJ1-1; the match to TRBD1 covers 9 bases. Germline-derived CDR1 and CDR2 are SGHTA and FQGNSA. Trimming took 0 bases from V and 1 from J; bases not matched to a gene: 6. The length of the CDR3 is 17 residues.

Only a few counts were recorded for this clonotype. This chain's CDR3 is CASSLGALSYNEQFF. As DNA, the CDR3 is TGTGCCAGCAGCTTAGGGGCTCTCTCCTACAATGAGCAGTTCTTC. V and J are TRBV7-2 and TRBJ2-1; D remains ambiguous. Germline lookup yields CDR1 SGHTA and CDR2 FQGNSA. The CDR3 is 15 residues long. With 1 base removed from V and 0 bases from J, the gap between germline ends came to 7 bases.

A few counts support this clonotype. The chain carries TRBV20-1 and TRBJ1-6; D might be TRBD1 (6 bases). The germline gives CDR1 DFQATT, CDR2 SNEGSKA (reference sequence). The CDR3 has 18 amino acids. V was clipped by 2 bases and J by 0 bases, with 17 bases between them. DNA of the CDR3: TGCAGTGCTAGATCTACGCCGACAGGAAGCTCCTATAATTCACCCCTCCACTTT. This sequence encodes CSARSTPTGSSYNSPLHF.

This clonotype was detected only a few times. Germline and junction disagree at one end, which may indicate a read error. V is TRBV18 and J is TRBJ2-3; D is possibly TRBD1 (6 bases). Germline V lookup: CDR1 KGHSH, CDR2 LQKENI. The CDR3 runs 16 residues. This CDR3 reads CGSSPGLGHTTDTQYF. The CDR3 DNA is TGTGGCAGCTCACCGGGTTTGGGACACACCACAGATACGCAGTATTTT.

This clonotype has just a few counts. V gene TRBV12-3 or TRBV12-4 combines with J gene TRBJ1-2, with D perhaps matching TRBD1 (6 bases). There are 13 residues in the CDR3. Trimming removed 6 bases from V and 3 bases from J, with 11 bases in between. The CDR3 DNA is TGTGCCAGCAGCTATACAGGGCACTATGGCTACACCTTC. It codes for CASSYTGHYGYTF.

V usage is TRBV25-1 and J usage is TRBJ2-5; tentative D call: TRBD2 (7 bases). The V end lost 8 bases, the J end lost 0 bases, and 16 bases lay between the germline ends. Germline loops: CDR1 MGHDK, CDR2 SYGVNS. The CDR3 is 15 amino acids. The CDR3 bases are TGTGCCAGCGGCAGGGGAGGGGTGGACCAAGAGACCCAGTACTTC. This translates into CASGRGGVDQETQYF. Based on the CDR3 plus reference TRBV25-1 and TRBJ2-5, the full variable domain is EADIYQTPRYLVIGTGKKITLECSQTMGHDKMYWYQQDPGMELHLIHYSYGVNSTEKGDLSSESTVSRIRTEHFPLTLESARPSHTSQYLCASGRGGVDQETQYFGPGTRLLVL.

The chain couples TRBV4-3 to TRBJ2-1; 8 bases map to TRBD2. J gave up 5 bases and V 5 bases, and 8 bases lay outside the gene matches. Germline V lookup: CDR1 LGHNA, CDR2 YSLEER. The CDR3 loop spans 15 amino acids. CDR3 sequence reads: CASSVGRGGNNEQFF. The CDR3 DNA reads as TGCGCCAGCAGCGTCGGGAGGGGGGGAAACAATGAGCAGTTCTTC.

This clonotype was counted between two and nine times. DNA of the CDR3: TGCGCCAGCAGGCCTCGGACCGGGGAATCACATACGCAGTATTTT. It specifies CASRPRTGESHTQYF. The rearrangement uses TRBV5-1 and TRBJ2-3; D perhaps matches TRBD2 (5 bases). V gave up 5 bases and J gave up 7 bases, with 20 bases separating them. Germline V gene lookup returns CDR1 SGHRS and CDR2 YFSETQ. CDR3 length: 15 residues. Looking up the rest from reference TRBV5-1 and TRBJ2-3 gives the full variable domain: KAGVTQTPRYLIKTRGQQVTLSCSPISGHRSVSWYQQTPGQGLQFLFEYFSETQRNKGNFPGRFSGRQFSNSRSEMNVSTLELGDSALYLCASRPRTGESHTQYFGPGTRLTVL.

This clonotype occurred many times. The gene calls are TRBV13 and TRBJ2-1; 9 bases are a match to TRBD2. This CDR3 is 15 amino acids long. The junction had 6 bases not matched to a gene; V was cut back by 2 bases and J by 7 bases. From germline, CDR1 is PRHDT and CDR2 FYEKMQ (reference sequence). The CDR3 nucleotides read TGTGCCAGCAGCTTAAGGCTAGCGGGGCGGAATGAGCAGTTCTTC. Translated, it gives CASSLRLAGRNEQFF.

This clonotype was seen only a few times. V gene TRBV19 combines with J gene TRBJ2-1, with 7 bases matching TRBD2. V dropped 1 base and J dropped 7; count of bases not matched to a gene: 13. Per germline, CDR1 LNHDA and CDR2 SQIVND (reference sequence). The CDR3 is made up of 17 amino acids. The CDR3 DNA follows: TGTGCCAGTAGTATAGTTAGAGAGCGGGGCACTGGTAATGAGCAGTTCTTC. Amino acid sequence: CASSIVRERGTGNEQFF. The whole variable domain, remainder taken from reference TRBV19 and TRBJ2-1, is DGGITQSPKYLFRKEGQNVTLSCEQNLNHDAMYWYRQDPGQGLRLIYYSQIVNDFQKGDIAEGYSVSREKKESFPLTVTSAQKNPTAFYLCASSIVRERGTGNEQFFGPGTRLTVL.

This clonotype was observed a few times. This chain links TRBV7-9 with TRBJ1-6, with D hard to call. Per the germline V gene, CDR1 is SEHNR and CDR2 is FQNEAQ (reference sequence). The CDR3 covers 14 residues. The germline V and J ends were trimmed by 1 base and 6 bases, with 7 bases remaining between them. CDR3 sequence: CASSLDSLNSPLHF. The CDR3 DNA reads TGTGCCAGCAGCTTAGACAGCCTTAATTCACCCCTCCACTTT. The variable domain in full, completed from reference TRBV7-9 and TRBJ1-6, reads DTGVSQNPRHKITKRGQNVTFRCDPISEHNRLYWYRQTLGQGPEFLTYFQNEAQLEKSRLLSDRFSAERPKGSFSTLEIQRTEQGDSAMYLCASSLDSLNSPLHFGNGTRLTVT.